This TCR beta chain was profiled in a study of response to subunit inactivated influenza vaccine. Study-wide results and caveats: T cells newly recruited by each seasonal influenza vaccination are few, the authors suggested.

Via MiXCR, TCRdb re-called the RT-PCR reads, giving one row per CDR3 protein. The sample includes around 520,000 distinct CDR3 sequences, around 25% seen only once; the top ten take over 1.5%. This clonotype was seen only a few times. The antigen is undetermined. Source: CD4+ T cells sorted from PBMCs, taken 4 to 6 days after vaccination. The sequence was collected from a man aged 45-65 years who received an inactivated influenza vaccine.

CDR3 protein: CASSFSDNQPQHF. Written as DNA, the CDR3 is TGTGCCAGCAGTTTTTCCGACAATCAGCCCCAGCATTTT. V and J are TRBV12-3 or TRBV12-4 and TRBJ1-5, with D unclear. The CDR3 has 13 residues. V dropped 3 bases and J dropped 3 bases, with 6 bases sitting between them.